The TCR beta chain under discussion was sequenced for a study of technical replicates of blood from several donors (TCRdb year 2017). A word on this clone: Its antigen is currently not known. Qualities for individual bases were not recorded, and no much larger clone is one base off.

There are 14 amino acids in the CDR3, from cysteine to phenylalanine inclusive. This entry keeps only the CDR3 DNA: 42 bases, framed from base 1. V is cut by 4 bases and J by 1 base, and the space between the germline ends is 9 bases. In the germline V gene, CDR1 corresponds to MRHNA and CDR2 to SNTAGT. The library was made by the immunoSEQ multiplex PCR assay. TCRdb holds this immuneACCESS table with in-frame rearrangements only. Some clones are missing; in checked studies, unresolved V genes explain under half, and the rest has no known cause. In this sample the table shows under 90,000 clones, around 90% of which occur a single time. About 0.24% of the sample comes from the top ten.

This TCR derives from a human donor in good health. Material for sequencing was T cells isolated from PBMCs. The chain uses TRBV6-4 and TRBJ2-3, and TRBD2 may be the D gene, going by 5 matching bases. The CDR3 in this case is CASSVEEGTDTQYF. The sequenced DNA is TGTGCCAGCAGTGTCGAGGAGGGCACAGATACGCAGTATTTT.